These T cell receptor beta chains were read from a single sample in a study of T cell repertoires in cytomegalovirus infection. Each CDR3 protein is one row after TCRdb ran MiXCR on the reads. The top ten clones hold approximately 24% of a sample with approximately 500,000 distinct CDR3 sequences, 16% of them seen once. The source material was CD8+ T cells from PBMCs. All receptors derive from a human donor in good health (CMV status not recorded). Some clones in this sample may be carry-over from other donors' samples. Each CDR3 is given with its conserved first and last residue.

v_call cdr3_aa
TRBV27 CASSYSPVNGYTF
TRBV7-9 CASSLALAGGPSYNEQFF
TRBV12-3/TRBV12-4 CASRAEGGPSTDTQYF
TRBV20-1 CSAGGVGGSSPLHF
TRBV27 CASRSRTTPYTEAFF
TRBV5-4 CASSSETGATEAFF
TRBV7-8 CASSSNRDPRAETYF
TRBV5-4 CASSHPGQGHSPTF
TRBV5-5 CASSLSGGVSSTDTQYF
TRBV3-1 CASSPGTDRTSGANVLTF